The present entry profiles one TCR beta chain with its context. The entry originates in a study of blood T cell repertoires in COVID-19. About the study: The United States, Italy and Spain supplied acute and convalescent COVID-19 samples. Sources were T cells, B-cell-depleted T cells, or PBMCs; the material itself was cDNA or gDNA.

The authors' processing: How many nucleated cells were present was estimated from reference gene primer amplification. Data came from immunoSEQ multiplex PCR; TCRdb stores just in-frame clones and leaves some out. The V and J calls and clone size were taken over from that table, and D and trimming were inferred from the DNA. The sample yields 15,000 to 20,000 clones, about four fifths seen once. The V gene lost 2 bases and the J gene lost 1 base, with 12 bases spanning the gap. CDR1 SGHRS and CDR2 YFSETQ come from the germline V gene. CDR3 size: 15 residues. The chain has TRBV5-1 and TRBJ2-5; a possible D gene is TRBD1 (6 bases). This clonotype originated in a man aged 35 to 55 with active or convalescent COVID-19. The specimen sequenced was peripheral blood. The CDR3 here is CASSLGQGLQETQYF. DNA for the CDR3: TGCGCCAGCAGCTTAGGGCAGGGGCTCCAAGAGACCCAGTACTTC.